The 11 T cell receptor beta chains below were found in one sample sequenced in a study of shared clonotypes between healthy human individuals. Sequenced by immunoSEQ multiplex PCR; TCRdb stores in-frame clones only, minus some. The table lists millions of clones, roughly 96% of them singletons, with under 0.15% in the top ten. The sequencing input was naive CD4+ T cells sorted from blood. The subset here: CD45RA+ positively selected. The receptors originated from a man between 18 and 29 years old in good health.

V usage is TRBV5-1 and J usage is TRBJ1-2; 9 nucleotides match TRBD1. The CDR3 loop spans 15 amino acids. Germline V gene lookup returns CDR1 SGHRS and CDR2 YFSETQ. V shed 4 bases and J 5 bases; nucleotides not matched to a gene: 9. This CDR3 reads CASSPGVGTGYGYTF. CDR3 bases: TGCGCCAGCAGCCCTGGTGTAGGGACAGGGTATGGCTACACCTTC.

The chain uses TRBV7-9 and TRBJ2-3; no clear D gene. The CDR3 is 12 residues long. Germline CDR1 SEHNR, CDR2 FQNEAQ (reference sequence). The V end was cut by 1 base, the J end by 4 bases, with 3 bases between. This CDR3 is CASSLDADTQYF. The CDR3 nucleotides read TGTGCCAGCAGCTTAGACGCAGATACGCAGTATTTT. Together with reference TRBV7-9 and TRBJ2-3, the CDR3 gives the full variable domain: DTGVSQNPRHKITKRGQNVTFRCDPISEHNRLYWYRQTLGQGPEFLTYFQNEAQLEKSRLLSDRFSAERPKGSFSTLEIQRTEQGDSAMYLCASSLDADTQYFGPGTRLTVL.

The genes are TRBV4-1 and TRBJ2-5, with TRBD2 matching 8 bases. The germline V gene encodes CDR1 MGHRA and CDR2 YSYEKL. The length of the CDR3 is 18 residues. V lost 0 bases and J lost 5; bases outside the gene matches: 14. The CDR3 DNA sequence: TGCGCCAGCAGCCAAGATGAGGTTGTTAGCGGGGCGGAGGAGACCCAGTACTTC. It is translated as CASSQDEVVSGAEETQYF.

This clone was detected only a few times. J is TRBJ2-1 and V is TRBV19; either TRBD1 or TRBD2 may fit D (5 bases each). This CDR3 is built from 13 residues. Looked up from germline, CDR1 is LNHDA and CDR2 is SQIVND (reference sequence). V lost 7 bases to trimming and J lost 7 bases, with 14 bases between them. The CDR3 DNA is TGTGCCAGTACGGGACGTCCGAGAAATGAGCAGTTCTTC. It translates to CASTGRPRNEQFF.

This sequence joins TRBV6-5 and TRBJ1-2; D is undetermined. The CDR3 runs to 11 residues. CDR1 and CDR2 from the germline V gene are MNHEY and SVGAGI. Trimming left V 5 bases short and J 8 bases short, with 9 bases between. Here the CDR3 DNA reads TGTGCCAGCAGTAGCGTAGGGGGCTACACCTTC. Its protein is CASSSVGGYTF.

The table lists this clone with a few counts. Additional DNA sequences in this sample encode the identical CDR3. The genes are TRBV11-2 and TRBJ1-5; TRBD1 aligns across 8 bases. Germline V gives CDR1 SGHAT, CDR2 FQNNGV. The V segment lost 1 base and the J segment 6 bases; nucleotides outside the gene matches: 2. This CDR3 has 14 residues. The CDR3 DNA reads TGTGCCAGCAGCTTAGGTCAGGGGGCTCAGCCCCAGCATTTT. It yields the protein CASSLGQGAQPQHF.

This clone showed up many times. The chain links TRBV6-5 to TRBJ2-7, with D unresolved. From germline, CDR1 is MNHEY and CDR2 SVGAGI. V was cut by 0 bases and J by 5 bases, with 8 bases left in between. The CDR3 has 13 amino acids. For the CDR3, the DNA is TGTGCCAGCAGTTACTCGAAGGGTCACGAGCAGTACTTC. As protein: CASSYSKGHEQYF.

V usage is TRBV5-1 and J usage is TRBJ2-1; 9 nucleotides align to TRBD1. The CDR3 runs 14 residues. Germline V gene data show CDR1 as SGHRS and CDR2 as YFSETQ. Trimming at V came to 6 bases and at J to 6 bases, leaving 7 bases not matched to a gene. The CDR3 nucleotides are TGCGCCAGCACCTCGGGGACAGGGTCCAATGAGCAGTTCTTC. Translation: CASTSGTGSNEQFF. The whole variable domain, filled in from reference TRBV5-1 and TRBJ2-1, reads KAGVTQTPRYLIKTRGQQVTLSCSPISGHRSVSWYQQTPGQGLQFLFEYFSETQRNKGNFPGRFSGRQFSNSRSEMNVSTLELGDSALYLCASTSGTGSNEQFFGPGTRLTVL.

The rearrangement uses TRBV27 and TRBJ2-3; TRBD2 matches at 9 bases. Losses at the gene ends were 2 bases for V and 4 bases for J; bases not matched to a gene: 16. The CDR3 has 19 amino acids. Germline V gene data show CDR1 as MNHEY and CDR2 as SMNVEV (reference sequence). This CDR3 reads CASSLGSGGLSIISDTQYF. The DNA of the CDR3 is TGTGCCAGCAGTTTAGGTAGCGGGGGCTTAAGTATTATCTCAGATACGCAGTATTTT.

V and J are TRBV6-1 and TRBJ2-3; 7 nucleotides match TRBD1. Trimming removed 4 bases from V and 5 bases from J; junction bases left unmatched: 3. Per germline, CDR1 MNHNS and CDR2 SASEGT. This CDR3 contains 13 residues. CDR3 residues: CASSGQGVDTQYF. In DNA form, the CDR3 reads TGTGCCAGCAGTGGACAGGGCGTAGATACGCAGTATTTT.

The J gene is TRBJ1-6, the V gene TRBV19, with TRBD1 matching over 9 bases. J gave up 8 bases and V 4 bases, and 9 bases lay outside the gene matches. Germline CDR1 is LNHDA and CDR2 is SQIVND (reference sequence). CDR3 length equals 16 residues. In nucleotides, the CDR3 is TGTGCCAGTAGTACAGCCGGGACAGGGATTGATTCACCCCTCCACTTT. Protein: CASSTAGTGIDSPLHF. Full variable domain (missing parts from reference TRBV19 and TRBJ1-6): DGGITQSPKYLFRKEGQNVTLSCEQNLNHDAMYWYRQDPGQGLRLIYYSQIVNDFQKGDIAEGYSVSREKKESFPLTVTSAQKNPTAFYLCASSTAGTGIDSPLHFGNGTRLTVT.